This TCR beta chain was obtained from a study of beta chain features in type 1 diabetes. cDNA synthesis used the whole RNA isolate, giving expressed TCRB sequences. Method: immunoSEQ multiplex PCR; TCRdb's copy keeps in-frame clones and lacks some. The sample consists of roughly 450,000 clones, roughly an eighth of them appearing once. This clone has more than one count but fewer than ten. Other DNA sequences of this sample code for an identical CDR3. Per the germline V gene, CDR1 is DFQATT and CDR2 is SNEGSKA (reference sequence). The CDR3 covers 10 residues. The sample taken for sequencing was naive CD4+ T cells from blood. V usage is TRBV20-1 and J usage is TRBJ2-1, with no clear D. The TCR originated in a woman aged 18 to 35 in good health. The CDR3 is CSAAGNEQFF. DNA of the CDR3: TGCAGCGCGGCCGGCAATGAGCAGTTCTTC.